These 24 T cell receptor beta chains originate from one sample sequenced in a study of T cell repertoires in cytomegalovirus infection. TCRdb reprocessed the reads via MiXCR and lists one record per CDR3 protein. The repertoire has 600,000 to 700,000 distinct CDR3 sequences, 33% of them found once; the top ten carry 18%. Their recognized antigens are unknown. The sequencing here drew on cultured PBMCs, taken from culture after CMV antigen stimulation. These receptors were taken from a human donor in good health (CMV status not recorded). Some clones in this sample may be carry-over from other donors' samples.

The chain carries TRBV12-3 or TRBV12-4 and TRBJ2-7; maybe TRBD2 (5 bases). This CDR3 contains 13 residues. Deletions cut 4 bases from V and 4 bases from J, with 11 bases between. CDR3 nucleotides: TGTGCCAGCAGTTCGACGTCGGGGTACGAGCAGTACTTC. Its translation: CASSSTSGYEQYF.

The chain couples TRBV2 to TRBJ2-2, with D tentatively TRBD2 (6 bases). Trimming stripped 4 bases from V and 2 bases from J, with 8 bases between. The CDR3 is made up of 14 amino acids. Germline-derived CDR1 and CDR2 are SNHLY and FYNNEI. The CDR3 coding sequence is TGTGCCAGCAGTGCGGACTACAACACCGGGGAGCTGTTTTTT. It translates to CASSADYNTGELFF.

About this clonotype: A much larger clone lies a single base off, so this may be a read error. V usage is TRBV12-3 or TRBV12-4 and J usage is TRBJ2-2; no definite D call. This CDR3 has 13 amino acids. The CDR3 sequence: CASSRIITWELFF. In DNA form, the CDR3 reads TGTGCCAGCAGCCGGATTATCACCTGGGAGCTGTTTTTT.

There are a few counts of this clonotype. The chain combines TRBV7-6 with TRBJ1-2; D gene ambiguous. CDR1 is SGHVS, CDR2 FNYEAQ, per germline. This CDR3 comprises 12 residues. Trimming took off 3 bases at V and 7 bases at J, with 9 bases between the two ends. The CDR3 protein is CASSFWGGGYTF. As DNA, the CDR3 is TGTGCCAGCAGCTTTTGGGGTGGTGGCTACACCTTC.

This clonotype turned up a few times. The J gene is TRBJ1-4, the V gene TRBV6-1, with 10 bases that match TRBD1. Germline V gene lookup returns CDR1 MNHNS and CDR2 SASEGT. Trimming cost V 2 bases and J 7 bases; bases outside gene matches: 7. CDR3 length equals 16 residues. The CDR3 DNA reads as TGTGCCAGCAGTGAAACATTGGGACAGGGGACTGAAAAACTGTTTTTT. Translated, it gives CASSETLGQGTEKLFF.

This clonotype appeared a few times. This chain uses TRBV12-3 or TRBV12-4 with TRBJ2-3; 7 nucleotides align to TRBD1. The CDR3 loop spans 13 amino acids. J gave up 1 base and V 10 bases, and 5 bases lay outside the gene matches. The CDR3, as DNA: TGTGCCACCCAAGACAGGGGCACAGATACGCAGTATTTT. Translation: CATQDRGTDTQYF.

CDR3 in amino acids: CATKVSGLAGIAGELFF. The CDR3 coding sequence is TGTGCCACCAAGGTATCGGGACTAGCGGGAATCGCCGGGGAGCTGTTTTTT. The rearrangement links TRBV10-3 to TRBJ2-2; 13 bases line up with TRBD2. The CDR3 has 17 residues. CDR1 and CDR2 (germline): ENHRY, SYGVKD. Trimming took 10 bases from V and 6 from J; bases not matched to a gene: 14.

The genes are TRBV11-2 and TRBJ1-5, with D possibly TRBD1 on 5 matching bases. Trimming shortened V by 1 base and J by 9 bases, and 13 bases separated the two germline ends. This CDR3 has 14 amino acids. Germline CDR1 reads SGHAT; CDR2 reads FQNNGV. CDR3 nucleotides: TGTGCCAGCAGCTTAGCCACAGGTCGGGGGCCCCAGCATTTT. Translated, it gives CASSLATGRGPQHF. The complete variable domain, with remaining parts taken from reference TRBV11-2 and TRBJ1-5, reads EAGVAQSPRYKIIEKRQSVAFWCNPISGHATLYWYQQILGQGPKLLIQFQNNGVVDDSQLPKDRFSAERLKGVDSTLKIQPAKLEDSAVYLCASSLATGRGPQHFGDGTRLSIL.

The genes are TRBV27 and TRBJ2-3; 7 bases match TRBD1. CDR3 length equals 18 residues. Per germline, CDR1 MNHEY and CDR2 SMNVEV (reference sequence). V was clipped by 0 bases and J by 0 bases; unmatched bases: 9. The CDR3 DNA follows: TGTGCCAGCAGTTTATCCGACACCGGGACAGATAGCACAGATACGCAGTATTTT. This translates into CASSLSDTGTDSTDTQYF.

This clonotype has just a few counts. The chain links TRBV6-1 to TRBJ1-2, with D unresolved. The CDR3 spans 14 residues. The germline V gene has CDR1 MNHNS and CDR2 SASEGT. V lost 2 bases to trimming and J lost 3 bases, with 10 bases between them. The chain's CDR3 is CASSERGLYYGYTF. Written as DNA, the CDR3 is TGTGCCAGCAGTGAAAGAGGGCTTTACTATGGCTACACCTTC.

This chain connects TRBV20-1 to TRBJ2-1, with 10 bases identical to TRBD1. Losses at the gene ends were 5 bases for V and 7 bases for J; bases not matched to a gene: 8. There are 14 residues in the CDR3. CDR1 DFQATT and CDR2 SNEGSKA come from the germline V gene (reference sequence). CDR3 in DNA: TGCAGTGCTCAGGACAGGGGGAGGTTGAATGAGCAGTTCTTC. Its translation is CSAQDRGRLNEQFF.

The genes are TRBV7-9 and TRBJ2-1; TRBD2 matches at 8 bases. Germline CDR1 reads SEHNR; CDR2 reads FQNEAQ (reference sequence). Trimming removed 4 bases from V and 11 bases from J; junction bases left unmatched: 4. This CDR3 spans 12 amino acids. The CDR3 reads CASSSREAKQFF. CDR3 coding DNA: TGTGCCAGCAGCTCGCGGGAGGCCAAGCAGTTCTTC.

This clonotype has just a few counts. The rearrangement links TRBV12-3 or TRBV12-4 to TRBJ2-2; D is ambiguous. Trimming stripped 3 bases from V and 4 bases from J, with 6 bases between. This CDR3 has 13 residues. The CDR3 loop is CASSFQSTGELFF. CDR3 in DNA: TGTGCCAGCAGTTTCCAGAGCACCGGGGAGCTGTTTTTT.

Only a few counts were recorded for this clonotype. This chain's CDR3 is CASSWGSDEQYF. The DNA of the CDR3 is TGTGCCAGCAGCTGGGGTTCGGACGAGCAGTACTTC. The chain has TRBV7-9 and TRBJ2-7; D not resolved. The germline V gene has CDR1 SEHNR and CDR2 FQNEAQ (reference sequence). The CDR3 is 12 residues long. Trimming took off 4 bases at V and 5 bases at J, with 9 bases between the two ends.

This clonotype was picked up many times. The rearrangement joins TRBV7-9 to TRBJ1-5, with 9 nucleotides matching TRBD1. Germline CDR1 reads SEHNR; CDR2 reads FQNEAQ (reference sequence). The CDR3 has 15 residues. J was trimmed by 2 bases and V by 5 bases; bases with no gene match: 4. The CDR3 DNA follows: TGTGCCAGCAGCCCTCGGACAGGGGGCAATCAGCCCCAGCATTTT. This encodes CASSPRTGGNQPQHF. Together with reference TRBV7-9 and TRBJ1-5, the CDR3 gives the full variable domain: DTGVSQNPRHKITKRGQNVTFRCDPISEHNRLYWYRQTLGQGPEFLTYFQNEAQLEKSRLLSDRFSAERPKGSFSTLEIQRTEQGDSAMYLCASSPRTGGNQPQHFGDGTRLSIL.

In its sample, this clonotype was seen a few times. CDR3 nucleotide sequence: TGCGCCAGCAGCCAGGCGGGACTAGCGGGCCCCTACAATGAGCAGTTCTTC. Its translation: CASSQAGLAGPYNEQFF. The rearrangement uses TRBV4-1 and TRBJ2-1, with 12 bases matching TRBD2. V shed 3 bases and J 2 bases; nucleotides not matched to a gene: 5. This CDR3 spans 17 amino acids. Germline V gene data show CDR1 as MGHRA and CDR2 as YSYEKL.

The sample holds many counts of this clonotype. This chain connects TRBV18 to TRBJ1-4; no definite D call. Deletions cut 8 bases from V and 0 bases from J, with 10 bases between. This CDR3 region has 14 residues. Germline V gives CDR1 KGHSH, CDR2 LQKENI. This CDR3 is CASSPGATNEKLFF. The CDR3 region has the DNA TGTGCCAGCAGCCCAGGAGCAACTAATGAAAAACTGTTTTTT.

The CDR3 loop is CASSVALAGGGETQYF. The CDR3 nucleotides are TGTGCCAGCAGCGTAGCTCTAGCGGGAGGGGGCGAGACCCAGTACTTC. V is TRBV9 and J is TRBJ2-5; TRBD2 matches 12 bases. V was clipped by 0 bases and J by 5 bases; unmatched bases: 5. Per germline, CDR1 SGDLS and CDR2 YYNGEE. The CDR3 contains 16 residues.

The genes are TRBV7-6 and TRBJ1-3; D perhaps matches TRBD1 (6 bases). Germline CDR1 and CDR2: SGHVS and FNYEAQ. The V and J ends lost 1 base and 3 bases respectively, with 10 bases between them. This CDR3 spans 15 amino acids. CDR3 amino acids: CASSLGTDYGNTIYF. The DNA for the CDR3 is TGTGCCAGCAGCTTAGGGACAGACTATGGAAACACCATATATTTT.

The chain links TRBV20-1 to TRBJ1-1, with a possible D match to TRBD1 (6 bases). Germline values: CDR1 DFQATT, CDR2 SNEGSKA (reference sequence). The CDR3 sequence is 15 residues long. The germline V and J ends were trimmed by 0 bases and 5 bases, with 16 bases remaining between them. CDR3 loop: CSARESKQGGTEAFF. CDR3 DNA: TGCAGTGCTAGAGAGTCCAAACAGGGAGGAACTGAAGCTTTCTTT.

Comment on this clonotype: The conserved phenylalanine or tryptophan normally closing the CDR3 is absent here, so this likely arose from a read error. No DNA is shown, since the ends of the CDR3 on it are uncertain; the CDR3 is the one TCRdb lists. The rearrangement joins TRBV7-7 to TRBJ2-1; the DNA was not used to check the table's D call, TRBD2. The CDR3 spans 15 residues, counting both ends. Germline V gene sequence: CDR1 SSHAT, CDR2 FNYEAQ (reference sequence). The CDR3 here is CASSSGLAGGGALHL.

This clonotype was counted between two and nine times. The chain carries TRBV7-9 and TRBJ2-2, with no clear D. The CDR3 length is 15 residues. V was clipped by 1 base and J by 3 bases, with 9 bases between them. Looked up from germline, CDR1 is SEHNR and CDR2 is FQNEAQ (reference sequence). The DNA of the CDR3 is TGTGCCAGCAGCTTAGGTGGCCGATACACCGGGGAGCTGTTTTTT. It codes for CASSLGGRYTGELFF.

The V gene is TRBV12-3 or TRBV12-4, the J gene TRBJ2-3; 7 nucleotides match TRBD1. The CDR3 covers 14 residues. Trimming removed 10 bases from V and 4 bases from J; junction bases left unmatched: 11. The CDR3 DNA is TGTGCCACTAACAGGGGACACCCCGCAGATACGCAGTATTTT. Translation gives CATNRGHPADTQYF.

The chain employs TRBV7-9 and TRBJ2-5; D unclear. The ends were cut back, 5 bases at V and 4 bases at J, with 14 bases in the middle. This CDR3 contains 14 residues. CDR1 and CDR2 (germline): SEHNR, FQNEAQ (reference sequence). The CDR3 DNA sequence: TGTGCCAGCAGCCCCGAGACCTCGATAGAGACCCAGTACTTC. Translation gives CASSPETSIETQYF.